The entry below describes one T cell receptor (beta chain). This CDR3 is built from 13 residues. Germline V gene data show CDR1 as MRHNA and CDR2 as SNTAGT. The ends were cut back, 4 bases at V and 3 bases at J, with 7 bases in the middle. These data originate in a study of blood T cell repertoires in COVID-19. In the authors' workflow: The authors estimated nucleated cell counts from reference gene primer amplification. The data were produced by immunoSEQ multiplex PCR, yet TCRdb's version contains in-frame clones alone and is incomplete. Clonal size and the V and J genes are those of that table, whereas D and trimming came from the DNA. Of 200,000 to 250,000 clones in the sample, roughly 80% were seen once. Patients in Seattle were enrolled during active infection, then followed longitudinally.

The genes are TRBV6-4 and TRBJ1-5; no firm D call. Sequencing used peripheral blood. The receptor was derived from an elderly woman with COVID-19, enrolled during active disease. This chain's CDR3 is CASSGETNQPQHF. The CDR3 DNA sequence: TGTGCCAGCAGTGGGGAGACCAATCAGCCCCAGCATTTT.